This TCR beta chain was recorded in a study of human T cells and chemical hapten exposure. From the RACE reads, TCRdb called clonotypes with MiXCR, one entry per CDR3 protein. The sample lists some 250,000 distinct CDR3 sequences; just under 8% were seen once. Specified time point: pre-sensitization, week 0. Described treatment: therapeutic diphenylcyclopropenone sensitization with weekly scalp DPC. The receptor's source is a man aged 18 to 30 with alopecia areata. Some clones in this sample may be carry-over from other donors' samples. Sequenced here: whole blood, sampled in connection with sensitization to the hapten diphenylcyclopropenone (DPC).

The CDR3 is CATSSFAEIIRTDGYTDTQYF. In DNA form, the CDR3 reads TGTGCCACCAGCAGTTTCGCCGAAATAATCCGGACGGACGGCTACACAGATACGCAGTATTTT. This chain links TRBV15 with TRBJ2-3; D gene uncertain. V dropped 3 bases and J dropped 2 bases, with 30 bases sitting between them. The CDR3 runs 21 residues. CDR1 LNHNV and CDR2 YYDKDF come from the germline V gene (reference sequence).